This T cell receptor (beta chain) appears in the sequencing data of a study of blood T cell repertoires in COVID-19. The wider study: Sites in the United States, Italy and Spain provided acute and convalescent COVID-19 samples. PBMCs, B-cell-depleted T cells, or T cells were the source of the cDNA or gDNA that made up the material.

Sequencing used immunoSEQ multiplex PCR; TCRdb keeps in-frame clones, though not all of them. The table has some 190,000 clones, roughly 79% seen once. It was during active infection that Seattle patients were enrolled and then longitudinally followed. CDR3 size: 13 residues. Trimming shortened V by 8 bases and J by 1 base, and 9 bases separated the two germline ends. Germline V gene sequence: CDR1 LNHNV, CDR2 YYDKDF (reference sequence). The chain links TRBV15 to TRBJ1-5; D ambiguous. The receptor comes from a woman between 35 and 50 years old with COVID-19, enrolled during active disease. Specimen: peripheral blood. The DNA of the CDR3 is TGTGCCACCGGTCCGGGGAGCAATCAGCCCCAGCATTTT. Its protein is CATGPGSNQPQHF. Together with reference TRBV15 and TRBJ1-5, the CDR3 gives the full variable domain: DAMVIQNPRYQVTQFGKPVTLSCSQTLNHNVMYWYQQKSSQAPKLLFHYYDKDFNNEADTPDNFQSRRPNTSFCFLDIRSPGLGDTAMYLCATGPGSNQPQHFGDGTRLSIL.